Presented here are 15 T cell receptor beta chains from one specimen sequenced in a study of STAT5B mutations in CD4+ large granular lymphocyte leukemia. Libraries were prepared by immunoSEQ multiplex PCR; TCRdb keeps only in-frame clonotypes and omits some of them. The table lists about 35,000 clones, about four fifths of them singletons. Sequencing used CD4+ T cells from blood buffy coats. These receptors all stem from a human donor in good health.

The chain recombines TRBV11-2 with TRBJ2-1; 7 bases are shared with TRBD2. The CDR3 runs 16 residues. J was trimmed by 3 bases and V by 5 bases; bases with no gene match: 10. Per the germline V gene, CDR1 is SGHAT and CDR2 is FQNNGV. The CDR3 coding sequence is TGTGCCAGCAGCCGCCTAAGGGAGGGCCGCTACAATGAGCAGTTCTTC. Translated, it gives CASSRLREGRYNEQFF. The whole variable domain, remainder taken from reference TRBV11-2 and TRBJ2-1, is EAGVAQSPRYKIIEKRQSVAFWCNPISGHATLYWYQQILGQGPKLLIQFQNNGVVDDSQLPKDRFSAERLKGVDSTLKIQPAKLEDSAVYLCASSRLREGRYNEQFFGPGTRLTVL.

The genes are TRBV18 and TRBJ1-2; 7 bases align to TRBD1. Germline V gene lookup returns CDR1 KGHSH and CDR2 LQKENI. Trimming took 3 bases from V and 6 from J; bases not matched to a gene: 1. There are 12 residues in the CDR3. The CDR3, as DNA: TGTGCCAGCTCACCCGGGACAGATGGCTACACCTTC. Protein: CASSPGTDGYTF.

This clone occurred a few times. The CDR3 is CASSPRGGYEQYF. CDR3 nucleotide sequence: TGCGCCAGCAGCCCCAGGGGAGGCTACGAGCAGTACTTC. The rearrangement uses TRBV10-1 and TRBJ2-7; D might be TRBD1 or TRBD2, each matching 6 bases. This CDR3 is built from 13 residues. The V and J ends lost 6 bases and 3 bases respectively, with 12 bases between them. Germline values: CDR1 WNHNN, CDR2 SYGVQD (reference sequence).

The gene calls are TRBV19 and TRBJ2-3; D is unclear. V lost 7 bases and J 6 bases, leaving 14 bases between the germline ends. The CDR3 runs to 13 residues. Per the germline V gene, CDR1 is LNHDA and CDR2 is SQIVND (reference sequence). As DNA, the CDR3 is TGTGCCAGTAATAGTCGTATGGGGGATACGCAGTATTTT. Translating it yields CASNSRMGDTQYF.

The table lists this clone with a count of one. The chain couples TRBV18 to TRBJ1-2, with D perhaps matching TRBD1 (5 bases). Trimming left V 6 bases short and J 6 bases short, with 11 bases between. CDR1 and CDR2 (germline): KGHSH, LQKENI. CDR3 length: 12 residues. In DNA form, the CDR3 reads TGTGCCAGCTCTCGGGACGGGGATGGCTACACCTTC. This gives the protein CASSRDGDGYTF.

The J gene is TRBJ1-5, the V gene TRBV19; TRBD1 matches 8 bases. The CDR3 is 15 residues long. Germline loops: CDR1 LNHDA, CDR2 SQIVND (reference sequence). With V trimmed by 8 bases and J by 6 bases, 12 bases remained unmatched. CDR3 sequence reads: CASSGQGLIGQPQHF. CDR3 DNA: TGTGCCAGTTCCGGACAGGGCCTCATCGGTCAGCCCCAGCATTTT.

The rearrangement uses TRBV7-6 and TRBJ2-1, with TRBD2 matching over 12 bases. V lost 1 base to trimming and J lost 8 bases; unmatched junction nucleotides: 3. The germline gives CDR1 SGHVS, CDR2 FNYEAQ. The CDR3 extends over 15 amino acids. In nucleotides, the CDR3 is TGTGCCAGCAGCTTAGGACTAGCGGGAGTCCATGAGCAGTTCTTC. Its translation is CASSLGLAGVHEQFF.

The chain has TRBV6-8 and TRBJ1-4; tentative D call: TRBD1 (5 bases). CDR1 and CDR2 from the germline V gene are MNHGY and SAAAGT. V dropped 11 bases and J dropped 0 bases, with 16 bases sitting between them. The CDR3 consists of 15 residues. The CDR3: CAGMGGQATNEKLFF. The CDR3 DNA sequence: TGTGCCGGAATGGGCGGACAAGCAACTAATGAAAAACTGTTTTTT.

This clone was recorded a few times. The rearrangement uses TRBV6-1 and TRBJ1-2, with TRBD1 identical over 7 bases. The CDR3 consists of 13 residues. Germline CDR1 is MNHNS and CDR2 is SASEGT. V lost 6 bases, J lost 3 bases, and 4 bases stayed unmatched. Here the CDR3 reads CASSFTGDYGYTF. The CDR3 nucleotides read TGTGCCAGCAGCTTTACAGGGGACTATGGCTACACCTTC.

The J gene is TRBJ2-7, the V gene TRBV18; 12 bases fit TRBD1. The CDR3 loop spans 17 amino acids. The trim removed 4 bases at V and 3 bases at J, leaving 10 bases unmatched. Germline V gives CDR1 KGHSH, CDR2 LQKENI. CDR3 sequence: CASSRGQGAASGYEQYF. CDR3 sequence (DNA): TGTGCCAGCTCACGGGGACAGGGGGCGGCTAGCGGCTACGAGCAGTACTTC.

This clone was seen only a few times. The V call is TRBV5-1, the J call TRBJ1-1; D uncertain. The ends were cut back, 4 bases at V and 7 bases at J, with 17 bases in the middle. Germline V gene sequence: CDR1 SGHRS, CDR2 YFSETQ. The CDR3 contains 14 residues. The CDR3 DNA sequence: TGCGCCAGCAGCCAGGAATTTGGTGGCGGTGAAGCTTTCTTT. Translation gives CASSQEFGGGEAFF.

The sample holds a few counts of this clone. This chain uses TRBV27 with TRBJ1-5; D uncertain. The CDR3 sequence is 15 residues long. Germline CDR1 reads MNHEY; CDR2 reads SMNVEV (reference sequence). The V end was cut by 6 bases, the J end by 0 bases, with 12 bases between. CDR3 in amino acids: CASRRAVNSNQPQHF. The CDR3 DNA reads as TGTGCCAGCAGGAGGGCAGTAAATAGCAATCAGCCCCAGCATTTT.

V gene TRBV25-1 combines with J gene TRBJ1-2; possibly TRBD1 for D (5 bases). This CDR3 region has 16 residues. Germline V gene lookup returns CDR1 MGHDK and CDR2 SYGVNS. Trimming removed 4 bases at V and 3 bases at J, with 18 bases between. CDR3 protein: CASSGVYRARDYGYTF. The CDR3 region has the DNA TGTGCCAGCAGTGGGGTATACCGGGCCAGGGACTATGGCTACACCTTC.

This clone was counted a few times. The chain has TRBV19 and TRBJ1-1, with D maybe TRBD1 (5 bases). Germline lookup yields CDR1 LNHDA and CDR2 SQIVND (reference sequence). Trimming pared 3 bases from V and 6 bases from J, leaving 8 bases between. The CDR3 is 12 residues long. This CDR3 reads CASSIWGSEAFF. For the CDR3, the DNA is TGTGCCAGTAGTATTTGGGGCTCTGAAGCTTTCTTT.

The gene calls are TRBV9 and TRBJ2-5, with 7 bases aligning to TRBD2. This CDR3 has 14 amino acids. The germline gives CDR1 SGDLS, CDR2 YYNGEE. J was trimmed by 7 bases and V by 2 bases; bases with no gene match: 8. In nucleotides, the CDR3 is TGTGCCAGCAGCGTGGCTACTAGCGAGGTGACCCAGTACTTC. Protein sequence: CASSVATSEVTQYF.